This T cell receptor (beta chain) came from a study of shared clonotypes between healthy human individuals. In germline, CDR1 is SEHNR, CDR2 FQNEAQ (reference sequence). Trimming took off 3 bases at V and 1 base at J, with 6 bases between the two ends. The CDR3 totals 13 residues. Loaded into unsorted PBMC replicate PCRs was about 300 ng DNA, 25,000 to 35,000 T cell genomes. The protocol was immunoSEQ multiplex PCR, while the TCRdb copy is restricted to in-frame clones and leaves out a portion. The sample yields 450,000 or so clones, approximately 80% seen once. The chain joins TRBV7-9 to TRBJ1-1; D is uncertain. Sample: PBMCs. The source of this sequence is a woman aged 40 to 50 in good health. Some clones in this sample may be carry-over from other donors' samples. The CDR3: CASSFMPNTEAFF. CDR3 DNA sequence: TGTGCCAGCAGCTTCATGCCGAACACTGAAGCTTTCTTT.